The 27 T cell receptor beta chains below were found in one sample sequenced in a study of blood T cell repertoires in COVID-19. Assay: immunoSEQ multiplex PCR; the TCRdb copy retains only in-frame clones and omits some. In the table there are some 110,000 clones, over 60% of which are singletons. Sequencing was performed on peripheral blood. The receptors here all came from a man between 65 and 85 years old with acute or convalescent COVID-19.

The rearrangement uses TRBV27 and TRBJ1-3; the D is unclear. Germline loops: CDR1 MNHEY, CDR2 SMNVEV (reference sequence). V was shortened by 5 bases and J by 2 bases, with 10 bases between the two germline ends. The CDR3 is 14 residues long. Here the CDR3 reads CASSQKTTGNTIYF. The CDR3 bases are TGTGCCAGCAGTCAAAAAACAACTGGAAACACCATATATTTT.

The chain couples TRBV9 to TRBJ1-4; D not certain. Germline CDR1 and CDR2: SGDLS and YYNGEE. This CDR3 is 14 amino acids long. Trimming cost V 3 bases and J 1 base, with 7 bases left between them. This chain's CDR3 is CASSAGVTNEKLFF. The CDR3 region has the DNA TGTGCCAGCAGCGCGGGAGTAACTAATGAAAAACTGTTTTTT.

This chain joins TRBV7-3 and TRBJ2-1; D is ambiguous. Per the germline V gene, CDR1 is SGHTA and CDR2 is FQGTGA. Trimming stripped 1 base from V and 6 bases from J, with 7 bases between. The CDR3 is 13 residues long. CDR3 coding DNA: TGTGCCAGCAGCTTAATGGTGGCCAATGAGCAGTTCTTC. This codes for CASSLMVANEQFF.

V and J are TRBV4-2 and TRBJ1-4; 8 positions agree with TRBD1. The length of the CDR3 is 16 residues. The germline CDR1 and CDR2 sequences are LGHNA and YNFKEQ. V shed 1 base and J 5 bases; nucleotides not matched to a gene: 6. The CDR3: CASSQGLGTGNEKLFF. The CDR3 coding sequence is TGTGCCAGCAGCCAAGGGCTTGGGACAGGAAATGAAAAACTGTTTTTT.

CDR3 protein: CARESGEGLSSYNEQFF. CDR3 in DNA: TGTGCCAGGGAATCGGGAGAAGGGTTATCATCCTACAATGAGCAGTTCTTC. This sequence joins TRBV27 and TRBJ2-1, with D tentatively TRBD2 (6 bases). V was clipped by 9 bases and J by 1 base, with 22 bases between them. Germline CDR1 is MNHEY and CDR2 is SMNVEV (reference sequence). The CDR3 is 17 amino acids.

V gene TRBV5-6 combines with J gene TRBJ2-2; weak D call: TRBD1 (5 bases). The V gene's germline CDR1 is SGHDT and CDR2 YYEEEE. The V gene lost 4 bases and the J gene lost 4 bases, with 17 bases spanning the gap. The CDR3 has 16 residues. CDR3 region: CASSLLDKAFTGELFF. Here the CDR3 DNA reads TGTGCCAGCAGCCTGCTGGACAAGGCTTTCACCGGGGAGCTGTTTTTT.

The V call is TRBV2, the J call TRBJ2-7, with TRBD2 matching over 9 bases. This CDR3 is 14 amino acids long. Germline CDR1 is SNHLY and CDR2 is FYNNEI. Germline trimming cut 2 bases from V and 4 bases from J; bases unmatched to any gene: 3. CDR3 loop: CASSERLAVYEQYF. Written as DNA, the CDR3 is TGTGCCAGCAGTGAAAGACTAGCGGTATACGAGCAGTACTTC. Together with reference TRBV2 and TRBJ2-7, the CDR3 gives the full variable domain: EPEVTQTPSHQVTQMGQEVILRCVPISNHLYFYWYRQILGQKVEFLVSFYNNEISEKSEIFDDQFSVERPDGSNFTLKIRSTKLEDSAMYFCASSERLAVYEQYFGPGTRLTVT.

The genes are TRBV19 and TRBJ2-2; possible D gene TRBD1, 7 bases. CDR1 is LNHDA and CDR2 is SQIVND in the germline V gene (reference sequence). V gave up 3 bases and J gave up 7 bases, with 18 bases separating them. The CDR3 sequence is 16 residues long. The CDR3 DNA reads TGTGCCAGTAGTATTTATGCGACAGGGAGGATCGGGGAGCTGTTTTTT. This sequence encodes CASSIYATGRIGELFF.

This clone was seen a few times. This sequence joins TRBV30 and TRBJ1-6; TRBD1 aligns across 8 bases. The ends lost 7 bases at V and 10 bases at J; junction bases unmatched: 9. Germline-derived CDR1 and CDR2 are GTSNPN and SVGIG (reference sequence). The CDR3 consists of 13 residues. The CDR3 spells CASQTGELSPLHF. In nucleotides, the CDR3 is TGTGCCTCCCAGACAGGGGAATTATCACCCCTCCACTTT.

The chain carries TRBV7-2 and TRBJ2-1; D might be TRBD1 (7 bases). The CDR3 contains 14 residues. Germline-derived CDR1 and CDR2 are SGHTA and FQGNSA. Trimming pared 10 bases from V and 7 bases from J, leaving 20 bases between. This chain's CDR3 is CATETRGGQNEQFF. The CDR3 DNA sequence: TGTGCCACCGAGACTAGAGGGGGCCAAAATGAGCAGTTCTTC.

CDR3 amino acids: CASSLVGEASGNTIYF. DNA of the CDR3: TGCGCCAGCAGCTTGGTAGGTGAGGCCTCTGGAAACACCATATATTTT. The J gene is TRBJ1-3, the V gene TRBV5-1; no firm D call. Germline V gene data show CDR1 as SGHRS and CDR2 as YFSETQ. V lost 0 bases and J lost 0, with 10 bases in between. CDR3 length: 16 amino acids.

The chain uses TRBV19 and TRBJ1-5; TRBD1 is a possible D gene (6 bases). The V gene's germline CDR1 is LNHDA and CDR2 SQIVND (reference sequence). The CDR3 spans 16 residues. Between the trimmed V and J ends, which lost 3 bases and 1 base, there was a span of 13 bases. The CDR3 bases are TGTGCCAGTAGTATTACCGCAGGGGTGAGCAATCAGCCCCAGCATTTT. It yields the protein CASSITAGVSNQPQHF.

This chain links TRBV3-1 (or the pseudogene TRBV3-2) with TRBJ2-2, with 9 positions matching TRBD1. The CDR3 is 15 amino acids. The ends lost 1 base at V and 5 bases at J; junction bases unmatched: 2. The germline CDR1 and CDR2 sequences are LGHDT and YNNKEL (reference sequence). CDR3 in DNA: TGTGCCAGCAGCCAAGGGGACAGGGATACCGGGGAGCTGTTTTTT. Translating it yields CASSQGDRDTGELFF.

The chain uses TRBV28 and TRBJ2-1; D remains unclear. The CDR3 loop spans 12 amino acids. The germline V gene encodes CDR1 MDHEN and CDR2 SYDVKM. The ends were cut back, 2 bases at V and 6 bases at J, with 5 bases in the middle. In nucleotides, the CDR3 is TGTGCCAGCAGTTTAAAGCGCAATGAGCAGTTCTTC. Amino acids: CASSLKRNEQFF.

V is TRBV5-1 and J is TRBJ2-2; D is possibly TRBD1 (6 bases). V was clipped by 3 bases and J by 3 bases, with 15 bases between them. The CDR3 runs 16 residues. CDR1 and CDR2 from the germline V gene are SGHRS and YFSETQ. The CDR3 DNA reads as TGCGCCAGCAGCTCCTGGGGGCTTGGGGACACCGGGGAGCTGTTTTTT. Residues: CASSSWGLGDTGELFF.

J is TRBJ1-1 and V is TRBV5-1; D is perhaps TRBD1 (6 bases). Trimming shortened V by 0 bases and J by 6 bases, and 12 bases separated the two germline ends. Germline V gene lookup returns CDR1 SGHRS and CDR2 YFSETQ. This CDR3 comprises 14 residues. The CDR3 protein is CASSLVGTSPEAFF. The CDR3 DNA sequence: TGCGCCAGCAGCTTGGTTGGGACAAGCCCTGAAGCTTTCTTT.

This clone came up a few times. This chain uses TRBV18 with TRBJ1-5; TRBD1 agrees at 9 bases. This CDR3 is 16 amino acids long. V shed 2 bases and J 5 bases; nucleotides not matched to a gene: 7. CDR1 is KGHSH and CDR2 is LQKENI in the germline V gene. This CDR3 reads CASSPGQGNGDQPQHF. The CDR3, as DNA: TGTGCCAGCTCACCAGGACAGGGGAACGGGGATCAGCCCCAGCATTTT.

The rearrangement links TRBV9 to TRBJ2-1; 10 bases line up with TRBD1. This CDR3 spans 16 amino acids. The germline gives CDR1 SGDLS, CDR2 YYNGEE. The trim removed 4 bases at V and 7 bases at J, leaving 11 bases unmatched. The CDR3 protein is CASSPRQGARGNEQFF. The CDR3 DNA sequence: TGTGCCAGCAGCCCACGACAGGGGGCGCGAGGTAATGAGCAGTTCTTC.

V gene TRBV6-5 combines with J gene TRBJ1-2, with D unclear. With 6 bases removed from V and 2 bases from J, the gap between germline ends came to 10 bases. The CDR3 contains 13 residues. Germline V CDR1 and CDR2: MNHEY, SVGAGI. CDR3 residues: CASSATPNYGYTF. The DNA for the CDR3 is TGTGCCAGCAGCGCGACTCCAAACTATGGCTACACCTTC.

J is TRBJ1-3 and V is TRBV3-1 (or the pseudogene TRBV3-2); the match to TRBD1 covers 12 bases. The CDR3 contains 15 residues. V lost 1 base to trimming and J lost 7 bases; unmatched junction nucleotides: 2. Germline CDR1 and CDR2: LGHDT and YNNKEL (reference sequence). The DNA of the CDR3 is TGTGCCAGCAGCCAAGCCGGGACAGGGGGCAACACCATATATTTT. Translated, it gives CASSQAGTGGNTIYF.

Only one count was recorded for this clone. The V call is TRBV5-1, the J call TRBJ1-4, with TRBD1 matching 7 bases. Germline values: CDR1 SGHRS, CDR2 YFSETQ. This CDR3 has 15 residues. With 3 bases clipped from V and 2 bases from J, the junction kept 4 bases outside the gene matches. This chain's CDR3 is CASSWMTGTNEKLFF. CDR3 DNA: TGCGCCAGCAGCTGGATGACAGGGACTAATGAAAAACTGTTTTTT.

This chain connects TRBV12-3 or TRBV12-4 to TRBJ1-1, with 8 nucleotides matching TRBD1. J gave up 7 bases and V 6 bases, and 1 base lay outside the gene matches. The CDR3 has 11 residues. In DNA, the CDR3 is TGTGCCAGCAGAACAGGGGGTGAAGCTTTCTTT. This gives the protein CASRTGGEAFF.

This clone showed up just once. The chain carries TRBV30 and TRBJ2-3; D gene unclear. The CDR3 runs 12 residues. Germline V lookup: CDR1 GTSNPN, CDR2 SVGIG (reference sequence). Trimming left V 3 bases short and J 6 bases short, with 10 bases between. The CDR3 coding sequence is TGTGCCTGGAGCCCTCACGGGGATACGCAGTATTTT. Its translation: CAWSPHGDTQYF.

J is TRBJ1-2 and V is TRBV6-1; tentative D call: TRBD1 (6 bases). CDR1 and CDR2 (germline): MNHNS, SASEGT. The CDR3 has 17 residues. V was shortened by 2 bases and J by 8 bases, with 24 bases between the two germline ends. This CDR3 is CASSEMIAQGETGGYTF. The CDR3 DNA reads TGTGCCAGCAGTGAAATGATAGCACAGGGCGAGACGGGGGGCTACACCTTC.

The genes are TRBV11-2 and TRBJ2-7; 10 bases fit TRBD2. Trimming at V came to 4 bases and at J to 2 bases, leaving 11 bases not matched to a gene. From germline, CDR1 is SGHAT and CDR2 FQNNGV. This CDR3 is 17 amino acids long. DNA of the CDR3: TGTGCCAGCAGCTCATTGTCGGGACTAGCGCACCCCTACGAGCAGTACTTC. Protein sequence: CASSSLSGLAHPYEQYF.

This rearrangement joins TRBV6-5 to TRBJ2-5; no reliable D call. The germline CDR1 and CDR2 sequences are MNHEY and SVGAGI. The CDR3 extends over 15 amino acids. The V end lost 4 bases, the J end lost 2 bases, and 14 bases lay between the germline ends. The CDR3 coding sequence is TGTGCCAGCAGTTTCAATCGACTCCTTCAAGAGACCCAGTACTTC. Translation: CASSFNRLLQETQYF.

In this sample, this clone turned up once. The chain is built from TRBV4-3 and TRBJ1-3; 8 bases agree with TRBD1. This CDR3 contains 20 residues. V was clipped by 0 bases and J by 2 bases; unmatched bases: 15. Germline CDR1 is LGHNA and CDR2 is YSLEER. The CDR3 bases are TGCGCCAGCAGCCAAGAGGCCACAGGGGGGCGTTTAGGGACTGGAAACACCATATATTTT. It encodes CASSQEATGGRLGTGNTIYF.